One and the same sample provided the 32 T cell receptor beta chains below, sequenced in a study of blood T cell repertoires in COVID-19. Clones were sequenced by immunoSEQ multiplex PCR, and TCRdb holds only the in-frame ones, with some missing. The sample holds about 280,000 clones, around 90% seen once. Sequences were obtained from peripheral blood. Every receptor here comes from a man between 50 and 59 years old with acute or convalescent COVID-19.

The chain uses TRBV2 and TRBJ2-7; 10 bases are shared with TRBD1. V shed 4 bases, J shed 7 bases, and the junction held 10 bases outside the gene matches. CDR3 length equals 15 residues. Germline V gene data show CDR1 as SNHLY and CDR2 as FYNNEI. Here the CDR3 DNA reads TGTGCCAGCAGTGGCTCGGGACAGGGGAAGGAGGAGCAGTACTTC. Translation gives CASSGSGQGKEEQYF.

The V and J genes are TRBV18 and TRBJ1-1; D is possibly TRBD1 (5 bases). The CDR3 spans 14 residues. With 3 bases removed from V and 1 base from J, the gap between germline ends came to 9 bases. Per germline, CDR1 KGHSH and CDR2 LQKENI. CDR3 protein: CASSPYGGNTEAFF. In DNA, the CDR3 is TGTGCCAGCTCACCCTACGGGGGGAACACTGAAGCTTTCTTT.

The CDR3 nucleotides are TGTGCCACGAGGGACAAGAGAAACTATGGCTACACCTTC. It codes for CATRDKRNYGYTF. The V gene is TRBV19, the J gene TRBJ1-2, with D possibly TRBD1 on 6 matching bases. Trimming pared 10 bases from V and 2 bases from J, leaving 14 bases between. CDR1 LNHDA and CDR2 SQIVND come from the germline V gene (reference sequence). This CDR3 contains 13 residues.

This chain uses TRBV5-1 with TRBJ2-1; 7 bases align to TRBD1. V lost 5 bases, J lost 5 bases, and 7 bases stayed unmatched. The CDR3 is made up of 14 amino acids. Germline CDR1 is SGHRS and CDR2 is YFSETQ. The CDR3 spells CASRPTGTNNEQFF. CDR3 DNA sequence: TGCGCCAGCAGGCCGACAGGGACAAACAATGAGCAGTTCTTC.

This clone appeared a single time. This chain uses TRBV9 with TRBJ1-2; TRBD1 matches 7 bases. Germline V gives CDR1 SGDLS, CDR2 YYNGEE. V dropped 4 bases and J dropped 7; count of bases not matched to a gene: 10. The CDR3 is 14 amino acids. Here the CDR3 reads CASSSSQGLVGYTF. The CDR3 DNA is TGTGCCAGCAGCTCCTCACAGGGGTTGGTTGGCTACACCTTC.

The V call is TRBV2, the J call TRBJ2-2; maybe TRBD1 (7 bases). This CDR3 has 15 amino acids. Germline CDR1 is SNHLY and CDR2 is FYNNEI. V gave up 2 bases and J gave up 4 bases, with 11 bases separating them. The CDR3 loop reads CASSEQGGLTGELFF. The CDR3 DNA sequence: TGTGCCAGCAGTGAACAGGGGGGCCTCACCGGGGAGCTGTTTTTT.

This chain uses TRBV2 with TRBJ2-3; no reliable D call. Trimming left V 5 bases short and J 3 bases short, with 3 bases between. This CDR3 comprises 11 residues. In germline, CDR1 is SNHLY, CDR2 FYNNEI. The CDR3 loop reads CASSSTDTQYF. The CDR3 DNA is TGTGCCAGCAGTTCGACAGATACGCAGTATTTT.

The CDR3 DNA reads as TGTGCCAGCAGTGAGGGGGCGGGCGACTATGGCTACACCTTC. Translated, it gives CASSEGAGDYGYTF. V usage is TRBV11-2 and J usage is TRBJ1-2; 7 nucleotides agree with TRBD1. The CDR3 consists of 14 residues. Germline loops: CDR1 SGHAT, CDR2 FQNNGV. After removal of 6 bases from V and 3 bases from J, the junction contained 7 bases not matched to a gene.

This sequence joins TRBV21-1 and TRBJ1-5; the DNA was not used to check the table's D call, TRBD1. TRBV21-1 is an annotated pseudogene. The CDR3 covers 17 residues. CDR3 nucleotide sequence: TGTGCCAGCAGCAAAAATGGCAGGATAGATAGCAATCAGCCCCAGCATTTT. Encoded protein: CASSKNGRIDSNQPQHF.

The chain has TRBV5-4 and TRBJ2-7; 7 positions agree with TRBD2. CDR3 size: 16 residues. The V gene's germline CDR1 is SGHNT and CDR2 YYREEE (reference sequence). Trimming removed 4 bases from V and 0 bases from J; junction bases left unmatched: 10. DNA of the CDR3: TGTGCCAGCAGCCCTGGGGGGGATAGGTCCTCCTACGAGCAGTACTTC. Translation gives CASSPGGDRSSYEQYF.

The gene calls are TRBV5-1 and TRBJ2-6, with a possible D match to TRBD2 (5 bases). The length of the CDR3 is 16 residues. Germline CDR1 and CDR2: SGHRS and YFSETQ. V lost 3 bases and J lost 4, with 14 bases in between. The CDR3 loop reads CASSYTGNSGANVLTF. The CDR3 bases are TGCGCCAGCAGCTACACGGGGAACTCAGGGGCCAACGTCCTGACTTTC. The whole variable domain, remainder taken from reference TRBV5-1 and TRBJ2-6, is KAGVTQTPRYLIKTRGQQVTLSCSPISGHRSVSWYQQTPGQGLQFLFEYFSETQRNKGNFPGRFSGRQFSNSRSEMNVSTLELGDSALYLCASSYTGNSGANVLTFGAGSRLTVL.

The chain couples TRBV15 to TRBJ2-3; 9 positions match TRBD1. This CDR3 is built from 15 residues. CDR1 is LNHNV and CDR2 is YYDKDF in the germline V gene (reference sequence). The junction had 9 bases not matched to a gene; V was cut back by 9 bases and J by 2 bases. The CDR3 DNA is TGTGCCACTGATCCGGGACAGGGATACACAGATACGCAGTATTTT. Protein product: CATDPGQGYTDTQYF.

The chain combines TRBV3-1 (or the pseudogene TRBV3-2) with TRBJ1-1; 7 nucleotides match TRBD1. CDR3 length: 15 residues. V lost 1 base to trimming and J lost 6 bases; unmatched junction nucleotides: 8. Germline-derived CDR1 and CDR2 are LGHDT and YNNKEL (reference sequence). Here the CDR3 reads CASSQGARGAAEAFF. CDR3 nucleotides: TGTGCCAGCAGCCAAGGCGCCAGGGGGGCGGCTGAAGCTTTCTTT.

The chain is built from TRBV5-1 and TRBJ1-2, with a possible D match to TRBD1 (5 bases). The CDR3 extends over 15 amino acids. The germline CDR1 and CDR2 sequences are SGHRS and YFSETQ. V was shortened by 0 bases and J by 3 bases, with 12 bases between the two germline ends. The CDR3 nucleotides read TGCGCCAGCAGCTTGGATGGGGGGACGGACTATGGCTACACCTTC. This codes for CASSLDGGTDYGYTF.

This chain uses TRBV5-4 with TRBJ1-6, with 8 bases fitting TRBD1. Germline V gene data show CDR1 as SGHNT and CDR2 as YYREEE (reference sequence). This CDR3 contains 16 residues. V was clipped by 2 bases and J by 7 bases; unmatched bases: 8. CDR3 amino acids: CASSFGQGAINSPLHF. In DNA, the CDR3 is TGTGCCAGCAGCTTCGGTCAGGGGGCTATCAATTCACCCCTCCACTTT. The full variable domain, its missing parts supplied by reference TRBV5-4 and TRBJ1-6, is ETGVTQSPTHLIKTRGQQVTLRCSSQSGHNTVSWYQQALGQGPQFIFQYYREEENGRGNFPPRFSGLQFPNYSSELNVNALELDDSALYLCASSFGQGAINSPLHFGNGTRLTVT.

The V call is TRBV19, the J call TRBJ1-2, with D perhaps matching TRBD1 (6 bases). The CDR3 has 12 amino acids. V was trimmed by 7 bases and J by 8 bases, leaving 14 bases between them. Germline CDR1 LNHDA, CDR2 SQIVND (reference sequence). CDR3 sequence (DNA): TGTGCCAGTACCACAGGGTTCGAGGGCTACACCTTC. Its protein is CASTTGFEGYTF. Using reference TRBV19 and TRBJ1-2 for the parts outside the CDR3, the full variable domain is DGGITQSPKYLFRKEGQNVTLSCEQNLNHDAMYWYRQDPGQGLRLIYYSQIVNDFQKGDIAEGYSVSREKKESFPLTVTSAQKNPTAFYLCASTTGFEGYTFGSGTRLTVV.

In its sample, this clone was seen once. The chain joins TRBV2 to TRBJ1-4; 8 bases agree with TRBD1. J was trimmed by 7 bases and V by 7 bases; bases with no gene match: 8. The CDR3 sequence is 14 residues long. The germline CDR1 and CDR2 sequences are SNHLY and FYNNEI. CDR3 in amino acids: CASTSDRGGEKLFF. DNA for the CDR3: TGTGCCAGCACCTCTGACAGGGGTGGTGAAAAACTGTTTTTT.

The chain joins TRBV30 to TRBJ1-6; maybe TRBD1 (5 bases). This CDR3 contains 13 residues. CDR1 is GTSNPN, CDR2 SVGIG, per germline (reference sequence). V lost 1 base and J 10 bases, leaving 11 bases between the germline ends. CDR3 region: CAWSGGLGSPLHF. For the CDR3, the DNA is TGTGCCTGGAGTGGGGGCTTGGGGTCACCCCTCCACTTT.

The chain employs TRBV18 and TRBJ1-5, with 7 bases identical to TRBD1. The CDR3 has 17 amino acids. Germline loops: CDR1 KGHSH, CDR2 LQKENI. Trimming cost V 3 bases and J 0 bases; bases outside gene matches: 8. The CDR3 loop reads CASSPTGTAYSNQPQHF. CDR3 DNA sequence: TGTGCCAGCTCACCGACCGGGACAGCATATAGCAATCAGCCCCAGCATTTT.

The rearrangement links TRBV3-1 (or the pseudogene TRBV3-2) to TRBJ1-2; D perhaps matches TRBD1 (5 bases). V was shortened by 0 bases and J by 6 bases, with 17 bases between the two germline ends. Germline CDR1 LGHDT, CDR2 YNNKEL (reference sequence). This CDR3 comprises 16 residues. This CDR3 is CASSQDPGIRGNGYTF. The CDR3 region has the DNA TGTGCCAGCAGCCAAGACCCTGGGATCCGGGGGAATGGCTACACCTTC.

This clone has a single count. The chain employs TRBV7-2 and TRBJ2-5; 11 bases agree with TRBD2. Trimming took 1 base from V and 5 from J; bases not matched to a gene: 9. Germline V gene sequence: CDR1 SGHTA, CDR2 FQGNSA. There are 17 residues in the CDR3. The CDR3 DNA is TGTGCCAGCAGCTTAGGTAGCGGGGGGGCCTTCGTTGAGACCCAGTACTTC. It is translated as CASSLGSGGAFVETQYF.

V gene TRBV20-1 combines with J gene TRBJ2-3; 9 nucleotides match TRBD1. Trimming at V came to 3 bases and at J to 3 bases, leaving 4 bases not matched to a gene. Looked up from germline, CDR1 is DFQATT and CDR2 is SNEGSKA (reference sequence). The CDR3 runs 14 residues. The CDR3 is CSASRDRVTDTQYF. The DNA of the CDR3 is TGCAGTGCTAGTCGGGACAGGGTGACAGATACGCAGTATTTT.

The chain is built from TRBV4-1 and TRBJ2-3, with D possibly being TRBD1 (5 bases). Germline V gene lookup returns CDR1 MGHRA and CDR2 YSYEKL. The CDR3 length is 16 residues. V gave up 0 bases and J gave up 2 bases, with 12 bases separating them. The CDR3 spells CASSQDGAATTDTQYF. In nucleotides, the CDR3 is TGCGCCAGCAGCCAAGATGGGGCGGCGACCACAGATACGCAGTATTTT.

V gene TRBV5-8 combines with J gene TRBJ2-5, with D possibly TRBD2 on 6 matching bases. In germline, CDR1 is SGHTS, CDR2 YDEGEE. V lost 5 bases and J lost 5, with 16 bases in between. This CDR3 spans 14 amino acids. CDR3 amino acids: CASRPGTPLETQYF. In DNA, the CDR3 is TGTGCCAGCAGACCCGGGACTCCTCTCGAGACCCAGTACTTC.

The rearrangement links TRBV12-5 to TRBJ2-7, with a possible D match to TRBD1 (6 bases). V lost 9 bases and J lost 5, with 17 bases in between. The CDR3 loop spans 13 amino acids. Germline-derived CDR1 and CDR2 are LGHNT and FRNRAP. The CDR3 here is CASGITGYHEQYF. CDR3 coding DNA: TGTGCTAGCGGGATTACAGGGTACCACGAGCAGTACTTC. Supplemented by reference TRBV12-5 and TRBJ2-7, the full variable domain reads DARVTQTPRHKVTEMGQEVTMRCQPILGHNTVFWYRQTMMQGLELLAYFRNRAPLDDSGMPKDRFSAEMPDATLATLKIQPSEPRDSAVYFCASGITGYHEQYFGPGTRLTVT.

This chain links TRBV10-2 with TRBJ2-7; possible D gene TRBD2, 7 bases. CDR3 length: 15 residues. Per germline, CDR1 WSHSY and CDR2 SAAADI. V was shortened by 3 bases and J by 3 bases, with 15 bases between the two germline ends. CDR3 sequence: CASSDMGGLDYEQYF. The CDR3 coding sequence is TGCGCCAGCAGTGATATGGGGGGGCTCGACTACGAGCAGTACTTC.

This rearrangement joins TRBV7-9 to TRBJ2-7; 13 bases agree with TRBD2. Germline trimming cut 5 bases from V and 3 bases from J; bases unmatched to any gene: 7. This CDR3 contains 16 residues. Germline lookup yields CDR1 SEHNR and CDR2 FQNEAQ (reference sequence). CDR3 in amino acids: CASSLRGTSGDYEQYF. Written as DNA, the CDR3 is TGTGCCAGCAGCCTTAGGGGGACTAGCGGGGACTACGAGCAGTACTTC.

V is TRBV6-1 and J is TRBJ2-7, with unresolved D. Germline V lookup: CDR1 MNHNS, CDR2 SASEGT. The V gene lost 0 bases and the J gene lost 6 bases, with 9 bases spanning the gap. The CDR3 spans 13 residues. CDR3 sequence reads: CASSEARLSEQYF. The CDR3 region has the DNA TGTGCCAGCAGTGAAGCGAGGCTCTCCGAGCAGTACTTC.

Only one count was recorded for this clone. The chain has TRBV9 and TRBJ1-2; no definite D call. Trimming pared 4 bases from V and 4 bases from J, leaving 14 bases between. The CDR3 length is 14 residues. Germline V gene sequence: CDR1 SGDLS, CDR2 YYNGEE. The DNA of the CDR3 is TGTGCCAGCAGCTCCAGCGAGGCCCCCTATGGCTACACCTTC. This sequence encodes CASSSSEAPYGYTF.

The genes are TRBV29-1 and TRBJ2-2; D may be TRBD1 (6 bases). This CDR3 is built from 14 residues. V lost 5 bases and J 6 bases, leaving 16 bases between the germline ends. Germline V gives CDR1 SQVTM, CDR2 ANQGSEA. Here the CDR3 DNA reads TGCAGCGTTCCCCGCCAGGGGAGTTCCGGGGAGCTGTTTTTT. Translating it yields CSVPRQGSSGELFF.

The chain is built from TRBV6-5 and TRBJ2-2; unclear D gene. Trimming cost V 5 bases and J 0 bases, with 7 bases left between them. The CDR3 contains 14 residues. Germline lookup yields CDR1 MNHEY and CDR2 SVGAGI. The CDR3 nucleotides are TGTGCCAGCAGTACCACAGCGAACACCGGGGAGCTGTTTTTT. Translation gives CASSTTANTGELFF.

The chain employs TRBV30 and TRBJ1-4, with 8 nucleotides matching TRBD1. The CDR3 is made up of 14 amino acids. CDR1 and CDR2 (germline): GTSNPN, SVGIG (reference sequence). Trimming cost V 1 base and J 8 bases; bases outside gene matches: 6. CDR3 DNA sequence: TGTGCCTGGAGTGGGAGACAGGGGACCGAAAAACTGTTTTTT. Translated, it gives CAWSGRQGTEKLFF.